Included here is one TCR beta chain sequence, with context. The entry originates in a study of blood T cell repertoires in COVID-19. Study at large: The study drew acute and convalescent COVID-19 samples from the United States, Italy and Spain.

Germline CDR1 is SEHNR and CDR2 is FQNEAQ (reference sequence). The J segment lost 5 bases and the V segment lost 1 base, leaving 7 bases of the junction unmatched. The CDR3 loop spans 16 amino acids. The participants were between 18 and 89 years old and came from some 23 US areas. The study assigned cohorts using participant-reported clinical history. In the original workflow: Reference gene primer amplification in the assay estimated nucleated cell counts. Method: immunoSEQ multiplex PCR; TCRdb's copy keeps in-frame clones and lacks some. The DNA was the basis for D and trimming; V, J and clone size are from that table. The data contain about 280,000 clones, around 90% of them singletons.

Material: PBMCs or T cells enriched from blood (not recorded which). This chain joins TRBV7-9 and TRBJ2-3; the match to TRBD1 covers 9 bases. The receptor comes from a woman younger than 30 with acute COVID-19. This CDR3 is CASSLVSTGGLDTQYF. For the CDR3, the DNA is TGTGCCAGCAGCTTAGTTAGCACAGGGGGCTTAGATACGCAGTATTTT.